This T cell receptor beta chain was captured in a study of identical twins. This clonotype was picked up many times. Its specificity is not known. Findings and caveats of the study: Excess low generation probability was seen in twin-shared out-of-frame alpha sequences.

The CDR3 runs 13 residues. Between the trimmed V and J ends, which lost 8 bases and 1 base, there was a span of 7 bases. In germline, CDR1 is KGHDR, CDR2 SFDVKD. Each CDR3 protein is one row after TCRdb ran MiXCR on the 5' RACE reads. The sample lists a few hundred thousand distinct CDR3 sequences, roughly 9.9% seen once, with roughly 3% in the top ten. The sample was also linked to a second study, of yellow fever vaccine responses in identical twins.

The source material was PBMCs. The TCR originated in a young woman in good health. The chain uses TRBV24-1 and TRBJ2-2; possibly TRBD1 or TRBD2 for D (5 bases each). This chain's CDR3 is CATTGGNTGELFF. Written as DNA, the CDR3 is TGTGCCACCACTGGGGGGAACACCGGGGAGCTGTTTTTT.